This TCR beta chain was captured in a study of cytomegalovirus exposure and HLA in healthy donors. Study information: The approximately 120 million unique TCR beta sequences, from about 170 million T cells, were found by an earlier analysis.

General study points: Some V segments, including TRBV6-2 and TRBV6-3, were excluded as indistinguishable. Segments of the TCR beta V type were, in most cases, productive about 90% or about 30% of the time in an earlier analysis. Certain sequence variants were highly shared and formed a cluster, and this cluster was likely a sequencing artifact.

CDR1 is LNHDA, CDR2 SQIVND, per germline (reference sequence). The CDR3 has 13 residues. V shed 4 bases, J shed 1 base, and the junction held 0 bases outside the gene matches. The PCR had 60 Vbeta and 13 Jbeta primers. TCRdb keeps only in-frame clones here, not all; method: immunoSEQ multiplex PCR. The sample contains about 200,000 clones, about 80% of which appear only once. Details on this clone: Its matching antigen is unknown.

This TCR came from a woman between 40 and 50 years old in good health and CMV-seronegative. Sequences were obtained from PBMCs. The chain uses TRBV19 and TRBJ1-2; 7 bases align to TRBD1. The CDR3 loop is CASSNRGNYGYTF. CDR3 sequence (DNA): TGTGCCAGTAGTAACAGGGGTAACTATGGCTACACCTTC.